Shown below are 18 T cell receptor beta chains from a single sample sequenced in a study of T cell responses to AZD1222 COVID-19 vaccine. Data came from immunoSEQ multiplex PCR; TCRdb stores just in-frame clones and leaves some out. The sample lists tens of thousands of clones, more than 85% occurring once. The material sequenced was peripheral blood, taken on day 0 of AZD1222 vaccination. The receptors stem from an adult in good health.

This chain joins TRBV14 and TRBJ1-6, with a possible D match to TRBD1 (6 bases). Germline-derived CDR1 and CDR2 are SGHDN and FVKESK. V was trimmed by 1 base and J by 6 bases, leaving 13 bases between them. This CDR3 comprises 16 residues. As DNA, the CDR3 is TGTGCCAGCAGCCAAGGGGACATTCGACCTAATTCACCCCTCCACTTT. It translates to CASSQGDIRPNSPLHF. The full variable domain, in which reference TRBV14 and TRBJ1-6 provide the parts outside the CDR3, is EAGVTQFPSHSVIEKGQTVTLRCDPISGHDNLYWYRRVMGKEIKFLLHFVKESKQDESGMPNNRFLAERTGGTYSTLKVQPAELEDSGVYFCASSQGDIRPNSPLHFGNGTRLTVT.

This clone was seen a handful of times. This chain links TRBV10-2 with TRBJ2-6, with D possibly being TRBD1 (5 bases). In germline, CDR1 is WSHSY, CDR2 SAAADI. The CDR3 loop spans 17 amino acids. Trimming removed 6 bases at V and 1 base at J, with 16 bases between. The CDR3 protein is CASRGTSGNSGANVLTF. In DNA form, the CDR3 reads TGCGCCAGCAGAGGTACCTCAGGGAATTCTGGGGCCAACGTCCTGACTTTC.

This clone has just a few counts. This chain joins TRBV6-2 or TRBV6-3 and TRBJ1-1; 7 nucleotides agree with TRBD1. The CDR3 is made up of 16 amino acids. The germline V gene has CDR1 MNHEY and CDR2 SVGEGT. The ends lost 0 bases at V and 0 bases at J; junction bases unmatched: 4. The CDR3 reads CASSYSTGPMNTEAFF. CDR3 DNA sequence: TGTGCCAGCAGTTACTCGACAGGGCCCATGAACACTGAAGCTTTCTTT.

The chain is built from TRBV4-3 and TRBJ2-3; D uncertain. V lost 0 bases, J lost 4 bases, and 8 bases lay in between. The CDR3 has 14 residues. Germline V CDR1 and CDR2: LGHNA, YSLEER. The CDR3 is CASSQDAGPDTQYF. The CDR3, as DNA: TGCGCCAGCAGCCAAGACGCCGGTCCAGATACGCAGTATTTT.

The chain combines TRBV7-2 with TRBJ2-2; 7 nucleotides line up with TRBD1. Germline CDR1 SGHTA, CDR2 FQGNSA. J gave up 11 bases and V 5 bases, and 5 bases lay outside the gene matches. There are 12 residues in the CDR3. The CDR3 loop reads CASSLRQGELFF. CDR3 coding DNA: TGTGCCAGCAGCCTCCGACAGGGAGAGCTGTTTTTT.

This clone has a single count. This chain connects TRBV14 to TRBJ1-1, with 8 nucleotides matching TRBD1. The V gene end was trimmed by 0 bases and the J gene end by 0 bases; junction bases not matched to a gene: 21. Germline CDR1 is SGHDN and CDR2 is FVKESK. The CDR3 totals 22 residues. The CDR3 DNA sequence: TGTGCCAGCAGCCAAGATCTTGGTTGGACAGGGAAATTGACGGGAGTGAACACTGAAGCTTTCTTT. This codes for CASSQDLGWTGKLTGVNTEAFF.

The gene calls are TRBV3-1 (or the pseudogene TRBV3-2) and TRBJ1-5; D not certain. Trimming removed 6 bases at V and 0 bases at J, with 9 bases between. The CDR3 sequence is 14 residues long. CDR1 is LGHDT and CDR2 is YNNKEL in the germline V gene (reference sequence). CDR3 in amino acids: CASSSAYSNQPQHF. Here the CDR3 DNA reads TGTGCCAGCAGTTCAGCTTATAGCAATCAGCCCCAGCATTTT.

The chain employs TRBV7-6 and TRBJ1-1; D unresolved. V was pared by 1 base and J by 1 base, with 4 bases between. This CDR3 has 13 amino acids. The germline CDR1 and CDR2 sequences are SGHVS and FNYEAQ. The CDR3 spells CASSLEQNTEAFF. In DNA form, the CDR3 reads TGTGCCAGCAGCTTAGAACAGAACACTGAAGCTTTCTTT.

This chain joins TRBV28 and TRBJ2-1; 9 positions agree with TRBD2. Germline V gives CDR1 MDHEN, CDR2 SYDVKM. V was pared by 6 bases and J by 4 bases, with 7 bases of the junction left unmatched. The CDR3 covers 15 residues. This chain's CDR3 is CASSSGTSTYNEQFF. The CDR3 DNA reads TGTGCCAGCAGCTCCGGGACTAGCACTTACAATGAGCAGTTCTTC.

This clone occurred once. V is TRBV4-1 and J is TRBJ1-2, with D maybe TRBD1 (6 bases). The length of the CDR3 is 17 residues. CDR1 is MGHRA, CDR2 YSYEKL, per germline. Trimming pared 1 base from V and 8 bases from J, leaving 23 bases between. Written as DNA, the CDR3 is TGCGCCAGCAGCCAAGGTCTTTGGACAGCCCCCGGGGGAGGCTACACCTTC. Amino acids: CASSQGLWTAPGGGYTF.

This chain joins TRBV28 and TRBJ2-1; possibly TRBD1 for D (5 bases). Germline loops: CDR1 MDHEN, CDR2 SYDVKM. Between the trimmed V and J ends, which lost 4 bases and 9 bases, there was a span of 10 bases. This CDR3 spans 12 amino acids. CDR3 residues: CASSSLRGEQFF. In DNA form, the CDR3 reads TGTGCCAGCAGTTCACTTAGGGGTGAGCAGTTCTTC.

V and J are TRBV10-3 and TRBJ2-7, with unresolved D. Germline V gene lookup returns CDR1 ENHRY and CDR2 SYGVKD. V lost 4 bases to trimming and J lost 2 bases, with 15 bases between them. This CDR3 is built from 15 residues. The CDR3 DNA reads TGTGCCATCAGTGTCAGATTGGGTGCCACCTACGAGCAGTACTTC. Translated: CAISVRLGATYEQYF.

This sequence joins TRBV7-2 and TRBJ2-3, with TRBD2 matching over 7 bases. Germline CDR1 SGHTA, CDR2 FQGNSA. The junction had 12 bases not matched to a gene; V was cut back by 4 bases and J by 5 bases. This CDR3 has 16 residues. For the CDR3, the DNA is TGTGCCAGCAGCTCGGCTCTAGCGGCCCTGGGAGATACGCAGTATTTT. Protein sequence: CASSSALAALGDTQYF.

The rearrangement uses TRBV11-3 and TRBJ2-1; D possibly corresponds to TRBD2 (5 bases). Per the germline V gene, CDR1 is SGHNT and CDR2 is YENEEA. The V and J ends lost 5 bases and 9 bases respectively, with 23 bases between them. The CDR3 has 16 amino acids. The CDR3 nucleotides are TGTGCCAGCAGCCTCCGGACTGGAACCTCCCTCGGTGAGCAGTTCTTC. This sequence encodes CASSLRTGTSLGEQFF. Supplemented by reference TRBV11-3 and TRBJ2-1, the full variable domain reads EAGVVQSPRYKIIEKKQPVAFWCNPISGHNTLYWYLQNLGQGPELLIRYENEEAVDDSQLPKDRFSAERLKGVDSTLKIQPAELGDSAVYLCASSLRTGTSLGEQFFGPGTRLTVL.

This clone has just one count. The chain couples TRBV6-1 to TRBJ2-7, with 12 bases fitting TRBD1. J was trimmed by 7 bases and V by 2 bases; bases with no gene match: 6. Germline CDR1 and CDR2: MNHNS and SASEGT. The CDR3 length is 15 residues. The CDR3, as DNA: TGTGCCAGCAGTGAATGGGGACAGGGGGCGGGTGAGCAGTACTTC. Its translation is CASSEWGQGAGEQYF.

This chain's CDR3 is CASSLVAGEDEQFF. CDR3 in DNA: TGTGCCAGCAGCTTAGTAGCGGGGGAGGATGAGCAGTTCTTC. The V gene is TRBV7-2, the J gene TRBJ2-1, with 9 bases fitting TRBD2. The ends lost 1 base at V and 8 bases at J; junction bases unmatched: 3. The CDR3 has 14 residues. CDR1 is SGHTA, CDR2 FQGNSA, per germline.

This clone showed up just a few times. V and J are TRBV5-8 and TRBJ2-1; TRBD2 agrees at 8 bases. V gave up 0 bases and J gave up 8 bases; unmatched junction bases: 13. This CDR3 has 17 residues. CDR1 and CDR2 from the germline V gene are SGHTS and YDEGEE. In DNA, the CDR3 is TGTGCCAGCAGCTTGGAGACCGGGGGGGCTCGGGTAGATGAGCAGTTCTTC. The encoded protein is CASSLETGGARVDEQFF.

CDR3 coding DNA: TGTGCCAGTAGTACAATTAATGGGGGCACTGAAGCTTTCTTT. Protein sequence: CASSTINGGTEAFF. This sequence joins TRBV19 and TRBJ1-1; D may be TRBD1 (5 bases). V was trimmed by 4 bases and J by 4 bases, leaving 13 bases between them. There are 14 residues in the CDR3. Germline V CDR1 and CDR2: LNHDA, SQIVND (reference sequence).